This T cell receptor (beta chain) was recovered during a study of cytomegalovirus exposure and HLA in healthy donors. Findings of the study overall: Some highly shared sequence variants likely arose as a pipeline artifact.

This clone appeared a single time. No antigen is known for it. 60 Vbeta and 13 Jbeta primers were used in PCR. Measured with immunoSEQ multiplex PCR; TCRdb has only the in-frame clones, and not every one. The repertoire includes about 140,000 clones, 75% to 90% of them detected once, and over 0.95% sits in the top ten. The receptor's source is a female donor in good health and CMV-seronegative. Sequenced sample: PBMCs.

The CDR3 nucleotides are TGTGCCAGCAGTTTGCGAGGATCTGGAAACACCATATATTTT. It specifies CASSLRGSGNTIYF. V is TRBV27 and J is TRBJ1-3; D is uncertain. Germline V gene lookup returns CDR1 MNHEY and CDR2 SMNVEV (reference sequence). The ends were cut back, 3 bases at V and 1 base at J, with 7 bases in the middle. CDR3 length equals 14 residues.